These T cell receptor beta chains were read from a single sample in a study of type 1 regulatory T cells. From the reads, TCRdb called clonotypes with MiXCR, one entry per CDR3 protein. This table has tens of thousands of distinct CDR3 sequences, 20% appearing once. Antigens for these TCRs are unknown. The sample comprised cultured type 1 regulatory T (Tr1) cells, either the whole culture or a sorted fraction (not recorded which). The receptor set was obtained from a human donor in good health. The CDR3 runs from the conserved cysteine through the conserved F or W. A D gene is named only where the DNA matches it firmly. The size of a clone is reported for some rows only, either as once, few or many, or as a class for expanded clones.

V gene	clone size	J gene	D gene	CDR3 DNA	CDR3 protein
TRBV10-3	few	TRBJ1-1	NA	TGTGCCATCAGTTACTCCGGGGCCGGGACTGAAGCTTTCTTT	CAISYSGAGTEAFF
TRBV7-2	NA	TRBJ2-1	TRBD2	TGTGCCAGCACCCCCGCGAACGGGAGGAATTACAATGAGCAGTTCTTC	CASTPANGRNYNEQFF
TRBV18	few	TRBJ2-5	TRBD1	TGTGCCAGCTCACGTGGGACAGGGGGACAAGAGACCCAGTACTTC	CASSRGTGGQETQYF
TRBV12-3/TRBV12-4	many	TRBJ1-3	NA	TGTGCCAGCAGTTTACAATTGACGGCCCTCGTGGACTTCAGTTTT	CASSLQLTALVDFSF
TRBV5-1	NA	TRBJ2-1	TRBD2	TGCGCCAGCAGCTTGGCCGTATTAAAGACTAGCTACTACAATGAGCAGTTCTTC	CASSLAVLKTSYYNEQFF
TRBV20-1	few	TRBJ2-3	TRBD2	TGCAGTGCTAGAAAGGCGGGAGCCGCGCATACGCAGTATTTT	CSARKAGAAHTQYF
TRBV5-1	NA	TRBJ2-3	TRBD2	TGCGCCAGCAGCTCTAGCGGGAGAGGCCCAGATACGCAGTATTTT	CASSSSGRGPDTQYF
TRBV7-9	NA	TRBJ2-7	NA	TGTGCCAGCAGCTTAACGGTTCACTACGAGCAGTACTTC	CASSLTVHYEQYF
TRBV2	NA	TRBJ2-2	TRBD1	TGTGCCAGCAGTCCGCAGGGGGACACCGGGGAGCTGTTTTTT	CASSPQGDTGELFF
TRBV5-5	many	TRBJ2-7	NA	TGTGCCAGCGGATTCGGTTACGAGCAGTACTTC	CASGFGYEQYF
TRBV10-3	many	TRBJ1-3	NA	TGTGCCATCAGTCGTCAGGACTCTGGAAACACCATATATTTT	CAISRQDSGNTIYF
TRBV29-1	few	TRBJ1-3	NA	TGCAGCGTTGTAGGGCAGATTGGAAACACCATATATTTT	CSVVGQIGNTIYF
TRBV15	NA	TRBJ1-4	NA	TGTGCCACCGGTCCGACTCGGAGTGCTGAAAAACTGTTTTTT	CATGPTRSAEKLFF
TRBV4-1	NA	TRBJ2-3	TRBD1	TGCGCCAGCAGCCTGACAGGGGTCACAGATACGCAGTATTTT	CASSLTGVTDTQYF
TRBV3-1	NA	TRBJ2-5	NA	TGTGCCAGCAGCCAAGAGCGGGGGCGCCAAGAGACCCAGTACTTC	CASSQERGRQETQYF
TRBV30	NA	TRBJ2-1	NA	TGTGCCTGGAGTGTAGGCAATGAGCAGTTCTTC	CAWSVGNEQFF
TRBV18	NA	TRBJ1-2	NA	TGTGCCAGCTCACCAGCTGGGGTCAACTATGGCTACACCTTC	CASSPAGVNYGYTF
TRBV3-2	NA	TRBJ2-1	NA	TGTGCCAGCAGCCAAAACGTCTTTAGGTGGGATCAGGTCGGTGGTGCAGCGGATTACAATGAGCAGTTCTTC	CASSQNVFRWDQVGGAADYNEQFF
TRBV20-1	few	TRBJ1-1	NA	TGCAGTGCTAGATCAGGGGTACGAAACACTGAAGCTTTCTTT	CSARSGVRNTEAFF
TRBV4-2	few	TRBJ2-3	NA	TGTGCCAGCAGCCAAGGAATTGGGAAGGAGCGTGGGGATACGCAGTATTTT	CASSQGIGKERGDTQYF
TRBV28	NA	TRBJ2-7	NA	TGTGCCAGCCGCCGAGAAACATCCTCCCGGGCCTACGAGCAGTACTTC	CASRRETSSRAYEQYF
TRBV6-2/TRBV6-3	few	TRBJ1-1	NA	TGTGCCAGCAGTATAACCGGAGGAGGCACTGAAGCTTTCTTT	CASSITGGGTEAFF
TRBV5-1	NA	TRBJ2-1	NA	TGCGCCAGCGCTCCCGGGACAAGAAACAATGAGCAGTTCTTC	CASAPGTRNNEQFF
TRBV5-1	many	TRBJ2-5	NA	TGCGCCAGCCCACTCCGGGACTCCCAGAAGGAGACCCAGTACTTC	CASPLRDSQKETQYF
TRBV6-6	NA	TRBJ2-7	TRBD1	TGTGCCAGCAGTGATGTGACAGGGGGTGGCTACGAGCAGTACTTC	CASSDVTGGGYEQYF
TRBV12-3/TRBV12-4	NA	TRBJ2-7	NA	TGTGCCAGCAGTTTCGGCCCTCAGGGGTTGAACGAGCAGTACTTC	CASSFGPQGLNEQYF
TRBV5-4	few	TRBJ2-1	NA	TGTGCCAGCAGCTTGGGGGTGTCTGATCGTGAGCAGTTCTTC	CASSLGVSDREQFF
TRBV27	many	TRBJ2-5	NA	TGTGCCAGCAGCTTTGAGGGTGGAGAGACCCAGTACTTC	CASSFEGGETQYF
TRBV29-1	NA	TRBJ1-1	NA	TGCAGCGTTGAACGACAGTTGGAGACTGAAGCTTTCTTT	CSVERQLETEAFF
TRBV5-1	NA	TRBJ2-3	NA	TGCGCCAGCAGCAAGGGGACCGGGGGAGATACGCAGTATTTT	CASSKGTGGDTQYF
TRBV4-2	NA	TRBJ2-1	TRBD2	TGTGCCAGCAGCCAAGGGACTAGCGGTTCCTACAATGAGCAGTTCTTC	CASSQGTSGSYNEQFF
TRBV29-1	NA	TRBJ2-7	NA	TGCAGCGTCCAAAGTAGGATCGATCCCTACGAGCAGTACTTC	CSVQSRIDPYEQYF
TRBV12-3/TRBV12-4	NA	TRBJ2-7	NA	TGTGCCAGCAGTTTCTGGTCCTACGAGCAGTACTTC	CASSFWSYEQYF
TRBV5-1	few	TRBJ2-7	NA	TGCGCCAGCAGCGCGGGACAGATCTACGAGCAGTACTTC	CASSAGQIYEQYF
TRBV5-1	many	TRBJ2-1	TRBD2	TGCGCCAGCAGCCACCGACTAGCGGGAGAGGTCAATGAGCAGTTCTTC	CASSHRLAGEVNEQFF
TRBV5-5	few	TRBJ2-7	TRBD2	TGTGCCAGCAGCCGGATAGCGGGTAGCTCCTACGAGCAGTACTTC	CASSRIAGSSYEQYF
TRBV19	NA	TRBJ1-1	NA	TGTGCCAGTATCCGGGAATGGACTGAAGCTTTCTTT	CASIREWTEAFF
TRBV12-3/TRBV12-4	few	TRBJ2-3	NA	TGTGCCAGCAGTGGGTTGGGTAGCGGATTCACAGATACGCAGTATTTT	CASSGLGSGFTDTQYF
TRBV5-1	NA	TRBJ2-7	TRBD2	TGCGCCAGCAGCTTGGGACTAGCGGGAGTTTTCTACGAGCAGTACTTC	CASSLGLAGVFYEQYF
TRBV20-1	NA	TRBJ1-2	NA	TGCAGTGCTCTTACGACAGGTTGGAGCTCTAACTATGGCTACACCTTC	CSALTTGWSSNYGYTF